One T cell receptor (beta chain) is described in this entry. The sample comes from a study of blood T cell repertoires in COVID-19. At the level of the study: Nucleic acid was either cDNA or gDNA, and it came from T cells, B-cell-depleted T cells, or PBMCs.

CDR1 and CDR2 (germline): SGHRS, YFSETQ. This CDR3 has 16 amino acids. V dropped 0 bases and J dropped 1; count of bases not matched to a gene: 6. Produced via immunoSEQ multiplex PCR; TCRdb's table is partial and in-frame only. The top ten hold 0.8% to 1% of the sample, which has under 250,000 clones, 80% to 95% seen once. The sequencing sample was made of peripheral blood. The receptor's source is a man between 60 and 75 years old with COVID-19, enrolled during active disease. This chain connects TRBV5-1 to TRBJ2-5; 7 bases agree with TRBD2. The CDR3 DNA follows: TGCGCCAGCAGCTTGGCAGGCGGGAGTGCCCAAGAGACCCAGTACTTC. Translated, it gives CASSLAGGSAQETQYF.